Following are 11 T cell receptor beta chains from one sample sequenced in a study of cytomegalovirus exposure and HLA in healthy donors. Primers for the PCR totalled 60 Vbeta and 13 Jbeta. Assay: immunoSEQ multiplex PCR; the TCRdb copy retains only in-frame clones and omits some. The sample has about 150,000 clones, 80% seen once. The sequenced sample consisted of PBMCs. These receptors originate from a woman aged 40 to 55 in good health and CMV-seropositive.

The chain has TRBV7-6 and TRBJ2-1; D may be TRBD2 (5 bases). V gave up 0 bases and J gave up 1 base, with 13 bases separating them. The CDR3 is made up of 17 amino acids. CDR1 is SGHVS and CDR2 is FNYEAQ in the germline V gene. The CDR3 DNA follows: TGTGCCAGCAGCTTAGCCGAGACCGGAGGATCCTACAATGAGCAGTTCTTC. Its protein product is CASSLAETGGSYNEQFF.

To note about this clone: Different DNA sequences within this sample yield the same CDR3. The genes are TRBV6-5 and TRBJ1-1; D not certain. The CDR3 spans 14 residues. Germline V gives CDR1 MNHEY, CDR2 SVGAGI. V lost 3 bases, J lost 0 bases, and 8 bases lay in between. CDR3 in DNA: TGTGCCAGCAGTTATCGGGGAATGAACACTGAAGCTTTCTTT. The encoded protein is CASSYRGMNTEAFF.

This chain connects TRBV16 to TRBJ2-7, with unresolved D. CDR1 is KGHSY and CDR2 is FQNENV in the germline V gene. Trimming pared 3 bases from V and 2 bases from J, leaving 11 bases between. The CDR3 length is 14 residues. The CDR3 loop reads CASSQGSNAYEQYF. The CDR3 DNA follows: TGTGCCAGCAGCCAGGGCAGTAATGCCTACGAGCAGTACTTC.

Comment on this clone: Other DNA sequences in the same sample also yield this CDR3. The gene calls are TRBV28 and TRBJ2-7; 7 bases fit TRBD2. The V gene's germline CDR1 is MDHEN and CDR2 SYDVKM. V lost 2 bases and J lost 3; bases outside the gene matches: 4. The CDR3 length is 14 residues. The CDR3 reads CASSLGGRLYEQYF. The CDR3 DNA reads as TGTGCCAGCAGTTTAGGCGGGAGACTCTACGAGCAGTACTTC.

The chain links TRBV19 to TRBJ1-5; a possible D gene is TRBD1 (6 bases). V dropped 7 bases and J dropped 2 bases, with 15 bases sitting between them. Germline lookup yields CDR1 LNHDA and CDR2 SQIVND (reference sequence). CDR3 length: 15 residues. CDR3 nucleotide sequence: TGTGCCAGTACCCAGGGGTCATGGGGCAATCAGCCCCAGCATTTT. Translated, it gives CASTQGSWGNQPQHF.

J is TRBJ2-7 and V is TRBV9; the match to TRBD2 covers 12 bases. The CDR3 loop spans 14 amino acids. V trimming: 2 bases; J trimming: 5 bases; junction bases outside the gene matches: 2. Germline CDR1 and CDR2: SGDLS and YYNGEE. CDR3 sequence: CASSVTSGSHEQYF. In DNA, the CDR3 is TGTGCCAGCAGCGTGACTAGCGGGAGCCACGAGCAGTACTTC. Based on the CDR3 plus reference TRBV9 and TRBJ2-7, the full variable domain is DSGVTQTPKHLITATGQRVTLRCSPRSGDLSVYWYQQSLDQGLQFLIQYYNGEERAKGNILERFSAQQFPDLHSELNLSSLELGDSALYFCASSVTSGSHEQYFGPGTRLTVT.

This clone has only a few counts. This rearrangement joins TRBV6-1 to TRBJ1-1, with D possibly being TRBD1 (6 bases). The CDR3 contains 13 residues. CDR1 and CDR2 (germline): MNHNS, SASEGT. Trimming shortened V by 6 bases and J by 1 base, and 9 bases separated the two germline ends. CDR3 in amino acids: CASRGTPNTEAFF. The CDR3 nucleotides are TGTGCCAGCAGGGGGACACCGAACACTGAAGCTTTCTTT.

The rearrangement joins TRBV10-3 to TRBJ2-7; D ambiguous. Germline V gene data show CDR1 as ENHRY and CDR2 as SYGVKD. The CDR3 covers 13 residues. The V end was cut by 0 bases, the J end by 3 bases, with 6 bases between. CDR3: CAISESNSYEQYF. CDR3 coding DNA: TGTGCCATCAGTGAGTCGAATAGCTACGAGCAGTACTTC.

The J gene is TRBJ2-3, the V gene TRBV28, with TRBD2 matching 7 bases. The CDR3 totals 13 residues. V lost 0 bases and J lost 10; bases outside the gene matches: 4. Looked up from germline, CDR1 is MDHEN and CDR2 is SYDVKM. CDR3 bases: TGTGCCAGCAGTTTATGGGGGAGGGAGGCGCAGTATTTT. Translated: CASSLWGREAQYF.

The genes are TRBV5-1 and TRBJ1-6; D might be TRBD1 (5 bases). The CDR3 covers 15 residues. Germline V gene lookup returns CDR1 SGHRS and CDR2 YFSETQ. V was clipped by 0 bases and J by 10 bases, with 14 bases between them. CDR3 protein: CASSLAGQGRSPLHF. CDR3 sequence (DNA): TGCGCCAGCAGCTTGGCCGGGCAGGGCCGCTCACCCCTCCACTTT. Based on the CDR3 plus reference TRBV5-1 and TRBJ1-6, the full variable domain is KAGVTQTPRYLIKTRGQQVTLSCSPISGHRSVSWYQQTPGQGLQFLFEYFSETQRNKGNFPGRFSGRQFSNSRSEMNVSTLELGDSALYLCASSLAGQGRSPLHFGNGTRLTVT.

A note on this clone: A junction boundary mismatches the germline segment, possibly from a read error. The chain has TRBV6-5 and TRBJ1-2; a weak D match, TRBD1 (5 bases). CDR1 and CDR2 from the germline V gene are MNHEY and SVGAGI. The CDR3 spans 13 residues. CDR3 bases: TGTGCCAGCAGTTACTTAGGGCAGGGTGGCTACGCCTTC. Protein product: CASSYLGQGGYAF.